This TCR beta chain comes out of a study of CD8+CD57+ T cells in acquired aplastic anemia. Looking at the study overall: Sorted CD4+ and CD8+ cells yielded around 3.2 ug of DNA on average.

With regard to this clonotype: The antigen remains unidentified.

The TCR beta profiling, which covered VDJ combination and CDR3 sequence, was carried out using genomic DNA as the template. TCRdb fed the reads into MiXCR, producing one record per CDR3 protein. The table lists approximately 200,000 distinct CDR3 sequences, 54% of them singletons. Germline values: CDR1 LNHDA, CDR2 SQIVND (reference sequence). Trimming removed 9 bases from V and 5 bases from J, with 20 bases in between. The CDR3 extends over 15 amino acids. Findings and caveats of the study: Patient and control CD8+ Simpson's diversity was not significantly different.

The sequence was obtained from a human donor in good health, serving as a control. V is TRBV19 and J is TRBJ1-5; TRBD1 might be the D (6 bases). The source material was sorted CD4+, CD8+, or CD8+CD57+ T cells (not recorded which) from PBMCs. The CDR3 reads CASSLVVQGHQPQHF. The CDR3 DNA sequence: TGTGCCAGCAGCTTAGTGGTACAGGGACATCAGCCCCAGCATTTT.